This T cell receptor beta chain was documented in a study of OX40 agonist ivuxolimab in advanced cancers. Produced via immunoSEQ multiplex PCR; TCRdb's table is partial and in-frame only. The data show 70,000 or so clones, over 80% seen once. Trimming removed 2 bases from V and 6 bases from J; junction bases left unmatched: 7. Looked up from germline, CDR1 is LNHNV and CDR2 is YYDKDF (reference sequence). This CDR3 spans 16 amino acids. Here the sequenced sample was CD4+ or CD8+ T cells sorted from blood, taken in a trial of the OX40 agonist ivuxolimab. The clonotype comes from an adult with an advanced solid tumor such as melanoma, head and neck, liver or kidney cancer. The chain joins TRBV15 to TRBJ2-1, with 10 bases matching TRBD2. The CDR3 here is CATSRPSSGSRNEQFF. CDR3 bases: TGTGCCACCAGCAGACCATCTAGCGGGAGCCGCAATGAGCAGTTCTTC.